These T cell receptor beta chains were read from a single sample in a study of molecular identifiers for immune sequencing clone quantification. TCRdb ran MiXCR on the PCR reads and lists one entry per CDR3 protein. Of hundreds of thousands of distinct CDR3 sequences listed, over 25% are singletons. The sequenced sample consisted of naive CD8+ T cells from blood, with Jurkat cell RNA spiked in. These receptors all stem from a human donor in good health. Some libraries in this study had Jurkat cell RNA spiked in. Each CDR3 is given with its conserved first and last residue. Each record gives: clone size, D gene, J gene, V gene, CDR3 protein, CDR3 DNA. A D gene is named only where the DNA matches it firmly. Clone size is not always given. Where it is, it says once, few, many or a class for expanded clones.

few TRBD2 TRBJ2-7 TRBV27 CVSSFREGTYEQYF TGTGTCAGCAGTTTCCGGGAGGGCACCTACGAGCAGTACTTC
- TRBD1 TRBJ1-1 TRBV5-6 CASSLEYGTGTMNTGAFF TGTGCCAGCAGCTTGGAGTACGGGACAGGGACCATGAACACTGGAGCTTTCTTT
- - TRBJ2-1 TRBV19 CASSIGPLDEQFF TGTGCCAGTAGTATCGGGCCCCTAGATGAGCAGTTCTTC
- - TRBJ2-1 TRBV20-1 CSASGGPSVYNEQFF TGCAGTGCATCCGGGGGACCTTCCGTCTACAATGAGCAGTTCTTC
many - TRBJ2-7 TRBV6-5 CASSYSRDGGSSYEQYF TGTGCCAGCAGTTACTCGAGGGACGGGGGTAGCTCCTACGAGCAGTACTTC
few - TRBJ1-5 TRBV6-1 CASSDMDSNQPQHF TGTGCCAGCAGCGACATGGATAGCAATCAGCCCCAGCATTTT
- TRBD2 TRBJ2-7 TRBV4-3 CTSSQDKTSGDIFSYEQYF TGCACCAGCAGCCAAGATAAGACTAGCGGGGACATATTCTCCTACGAGCAGTACTTC
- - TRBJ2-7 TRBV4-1 CASSQASPGSYEQYF TGCGCCAGCAGCCAAGCTTCTCCCGGCTCCTACGAGCAGTACTTC
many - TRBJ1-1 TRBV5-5 CASSLEFGRYEAFF TGTGCCAGCAGCTTGGAGTTCGGCAGATATGAAGCTTTCTTT
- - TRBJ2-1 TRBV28 CASSFGLPSYNEQFF TGTGCCAGCAGTTTTGGCCTCCCTTCCTACAATGAGCAGTTCTTC
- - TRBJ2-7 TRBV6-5 CASSFHKDPGYEQYF TGTGCCAGCAGTTTTCACAAGGACCCGGGCTACGAGCAGTACTTC
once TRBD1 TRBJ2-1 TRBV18 CASSPRDRVINNEQFF TGTGCCAGCTCACCCCGGGACAGGGTAATCAACAATGAGCAGTTCTTC
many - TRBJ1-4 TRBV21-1 CASSPNDSKNPETTNEKLFF TGTGCCAGCAGCCCAAACGACAGCAAGAACCCCGAAACAACTAATGAAAAACTGTTTTTT
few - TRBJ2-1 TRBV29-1 CSVEGGDHSYNEQFF TGCAGCGTTGAGGGGGGCGACCACTCCTACAATGAGCAGTTCTTC
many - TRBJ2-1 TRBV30 CAWSRTSYNEQFF TGTGCCTGGAGTAGAACCTCCTACAATGAGCAGTTCTTC
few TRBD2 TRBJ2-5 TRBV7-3 CASSDYGTSGQETQYF TGTGCCAGCAGCGATTACGGGACTAGCGGCCAAGAGACCCAGTACTTC
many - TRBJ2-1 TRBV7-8 CASRPPEGGADNEQFF TGTGCCAGCAGGCCGCCGGAGGGGGGGGCCGACAATGAGCAGTTCTTC
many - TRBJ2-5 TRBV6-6 CASSYVRGGETQYF TGTGCCAGCAGTTACGTCCGGGGCGGAGAGACCCAGTACTTC
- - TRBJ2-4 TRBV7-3 CASSLAARQGRLEDIQYF TGTGCCAGCAGTTTAGCGGCCAGGCAGGGGCGCTTAGAGGACATTCAGTACTTC
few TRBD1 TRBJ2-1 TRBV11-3 CASSWAKTGVDEQFF TGTGCCAGCAGCTGGGCGAAGACAGGGGTCGATGAGCAGTTCTTC
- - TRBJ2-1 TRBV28 CASSHGLIPPNEQFF TGTGCCAGCAGCCACGGACTAATTCCCCCGAATGAGCAGTTCTTC
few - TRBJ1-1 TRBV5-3 CASSKGQRNTEAFF TGTGCCAGCAGCAAAGGACAGAGGAACACTGAAGCTTTCTTT
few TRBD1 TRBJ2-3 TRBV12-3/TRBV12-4 CASSLYRGADTQYF TGTGCCAGCAGTTTATACAGGGGCGCAGATACGCAGTATTTT
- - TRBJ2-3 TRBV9 CASSVAAGGTDTQYF TGTGCCAGCAGCGTAGCGGCAGGGGGCACAGATACGCAGTATTTT
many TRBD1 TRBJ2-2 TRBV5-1 CASSLGGRNTGELFF TGCGCCAGCAGCTTAGGGGGCAGGAACACCGGGGAGCTGTTTTTT
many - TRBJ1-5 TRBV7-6 CASSFYPGENQPQHF TGTGCCAGCAGCTTTTATCCAGGGGAAAATCAGCCCCAGCATTTT
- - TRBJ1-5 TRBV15 CATSETANSNQPQHF TGTGCCACCAGCGAGACAGCGAATAGCAATCAGCCCCAGCATTTT
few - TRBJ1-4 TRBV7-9 CASSLGSGPDGANEKLFF TGTGCCAGCAGCTTAGGGTCAGGACCGGATGGGGCTAATGAAAAACTGTTTTTT
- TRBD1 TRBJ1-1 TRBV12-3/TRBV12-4 CASSERSGGGDEAFF TGTGCCAGCAGTGAACGGTCAGGGGGGGGGGATGAAGCTTTCTTT
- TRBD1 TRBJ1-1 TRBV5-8 CASSLGPGQGTEAFF TGTGCCAGCAGCTTGGGGCCGGGACAGGGAACTGAAGCTTTCTTT
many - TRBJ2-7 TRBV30 CAWSLRVSYEQYF TGTGCCTGGAGTCTCAGGGTCTCCTACGAGCAGTACTTC
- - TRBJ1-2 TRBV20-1 CSARVPVTGPHRGYTF TGCAGTGCTAGAGTTCCGGTAACAGGTCCCCATAGGGGCTACACCTTC
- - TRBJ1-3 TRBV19 CVSSPASGNTIYF TGTGTCAGTAGCCCCGCCTCTGGAAACACCATATATTTT
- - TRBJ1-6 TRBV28 CASSLEHSYNSPLHF TGTGCCAGCAGTTTGGAGCACTCCTATAATTCACCCCTCCACTTT
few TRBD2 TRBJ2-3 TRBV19 CASSIDGRRADTQYF TGTGCCAGTAGTATAGACGGGAGGAGAGCAGATACGCAGTATTTT
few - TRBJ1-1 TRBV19 CASSFPGVQAFF TGTGCCAGTAGTTTTCCGGGGGTACAAGCTTTCTTT
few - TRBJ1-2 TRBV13 CASSLGTGSSYGYTF TGTGCCAGCAGCTTAGGCACAGGGTCTAGTTATGGCTACACCTTC
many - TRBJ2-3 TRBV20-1 CSARDAGRGSTRHGTDTQYF TGCAGTGCTAGAGACGCGGGAAGAGGATCGACCCGACATGGGACAGATACGCAGTATTTT
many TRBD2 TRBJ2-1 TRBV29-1 CSAMTGLALNEQFF TGCAGCGCGATGACTGGACTAGCGTTGAATGAGCAGTTCTTC
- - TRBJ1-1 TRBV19 CASSIFDRMNTEAFF TGTGCCAGTAGTATTTTTGACAGGATGAACACTGAAGCTTTCTTT
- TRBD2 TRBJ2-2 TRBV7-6 CASSPGLAGAGELFF TGTGCCAGCAGCCCCGGACTAGCGGGAGCCGGGGAGCTGTTTTTT
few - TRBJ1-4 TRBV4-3 CASSQDRWGAREKLFF TGCGCCAGCAGCCAAGATAGGTGGGGGGCGCGGGAAAAACTGTTTTTT
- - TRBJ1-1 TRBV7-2 CASSHLTPNTEALF TGTGCCAGCAGCCACCTGACACCGAACACTGAAGCTCTCTTT
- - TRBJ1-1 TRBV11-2 CASSFDWGIEAFF TGTGCCAGCAGCTTTGACTGGGGGATTGAAGCTTTCTTT
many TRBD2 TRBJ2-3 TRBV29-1 CSVEDPETSGGPDTQYF TGCAGCGTTGAAGACCCAGAGACTAGCGGGGGCCCAGATACGCAGTATTTT
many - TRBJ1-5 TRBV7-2 CASSYWISNQPQHF TGTGCCAGCAGCTATTGGATAAGCAATCAGCCCCAGCATTTT
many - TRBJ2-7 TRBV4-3 CASSQGAGYEQYF TGCGCCAGCAGCCAAGGGGCAGGGTACGAGCAGTACTTC
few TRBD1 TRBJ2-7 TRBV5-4 CASSWTTGGEQYF TGTGCCAGCAGCTGGACTACAGGGGGCGAGCAGTACTTC
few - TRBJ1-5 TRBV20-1 CSARDGHSNQPQHF TGCAGTGCTAGAGATGGACACAGCAATCAGCCCCAGCATTTT
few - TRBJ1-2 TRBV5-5 CASSWDVTANYGYTF TGTGCCAGCAGCTGGGATGTCACAGCTAACTATGGCTACACCTTC
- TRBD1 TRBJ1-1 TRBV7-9 CASSLAPGGTNTEAFF TGTGCCAGCAGCTTAGCGCCAGGGGGCACAAACACTGAAGCTTTCTTT
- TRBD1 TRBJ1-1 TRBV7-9 CASSLNRDRGLTEAFF TGTGCCAGCAGTTTAAACCGGGACAGGGGGCTCACTGAAGCTTTCTTT
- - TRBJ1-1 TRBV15 CATSRDAAKNTEASF TGTGCCACCAGCAGAGATGCGGCCAAGAACACTGAAGCTTCCTTT
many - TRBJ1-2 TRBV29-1 CSAWTVYGYTF TGCAGCGCCTGGACAGTCTATGGCTACACCTTC
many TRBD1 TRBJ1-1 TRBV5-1 CASRAPGGNTEAFF TGCGCCAGCAGGGCGCCAGGGGGAAACACTGAAGCTTTCTTT
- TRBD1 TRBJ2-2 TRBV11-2 CASSSGTGGFGELFF TGTGCCAGCAGCTCCGGGACAGGGGGCTTCGGGGAGCTGTTTTTT
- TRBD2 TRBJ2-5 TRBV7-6 CASSYSLAGGPFGETQYF TGTGCCAGCAGCTACTCACTAGCGGGAGGGCCATTCGGAGAGACCCAGTACTTC
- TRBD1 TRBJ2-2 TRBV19 CASRAFRQGAAGELFF TGTGCCAGTAGGGCCTTCAGACAGGGGGCCGCCGGGGAGCTGTTTTTT
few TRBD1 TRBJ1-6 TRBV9 CASSVATGGASPLHF TGTGCCAGCAGCGTAGCTACAGGGGGCGCCTCACCCCTCCACTTT
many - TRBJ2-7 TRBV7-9 CASGDYEQYF TGTGCCAGCGGCGATTACGAGCAGTACTTC